These 11 T cell receptor beta chains were all obtained from the same sample, sequenced in a study of technical replicates of blood from four donors. Measured with immunoSEQ multiplex PCR; TCRdb has only the in-frame clones, and not every one. This sample yields roughly 59,000 clones, of which approximately 83% are seen a single time; roughly 5% belongs to the top ten. The sample consisted of PBMCs. The receptors were sampled from a human donor in good health. Some clones in this sample may be carry-over from other donors' samples.

The gene calls are TRBV18 and TRBJ2-7, with TRBD1 identical over 8 bases. CDR3 length equals 16 residues. Germline V gene lookup returns CDR1 KGHSH and CDR2 LQKENI. The V gene end was trimmed by 3 bases and the J gene end by 2 bases; junction bases not matched to a gene: 9. The CDR3 DNA is TGTGCCAGCTCACCGGCCCTTAACAGGGGGACCTACGAGCAGTACTTC. As protein: CASSPALNRGTYEQYF.

The chain employs TRBV11-2 and TRBJ2-7, with TRBD1 identical over 10 bases. J was trimmed by 6 bases and V by 5 bases; bases with no gene match: 4. This CDR3 spans 13 amino acids. Germline V gene sequence: CDR1 SGHAT, CDR2 FQNNGV. CDR3 residues: CASSRDRGLEQYF. The DNA of the CDR3 is TGTGCCAGCAGCAGAGACAGGGGGCTCGAGCAGTACTTC.

This clone appeared a single time. The rearrangement links TRBV19 to TRBJ2-7, with TRBD1 identical over 7 bases. This CDR3 contains 13 residues. V lost 5 bases and J lost 5; bases outside the gene matches: 6. Germline CDR1 LNHDA, CDR2 SQIVND (reference sequence). The CDR3 here is CASSDTGADEQYF. The DNA for the CDR3 is TGTGCCAGTAGTGACACAGGGGCCGACGAGCAGTACTTC. The whole variable domain, remainder taken from reference TRBV19 and TRBJ2-7, is DGGITQSPKYLFRKEGQNVTLSCEQNLNHDAMYWYRQDPGQGLRLIYYSQIVNDFQKGDIAEGYSVSREKKESFPLTVTSAQKNPTAFYLCASSDTGADEQYFGPGTRLTVT.

This rearrangement joins TRBV30 to TRBJ2-1, with D perhaps matching TRBD2 (5 bases). This CDR3 is 11 amino acids long. From germline, CDR1 is GTSNPN and CDR2 SVGIG (reference sequence). The V end was cut by 8 bases, the J end by 9 bases, with 14 bases between. In DNA form, the CDR3 reads TGTGCCCCACCAACCAGCGGTGAGCAGTTCTTC. Translation: CAPPTSGEQFF.

The rearrangement joins TRBV18 to TRBJ2-7, with TRBD1 as a possible D gene (6 bases). CDR1 is KGHSH, CDR2 LQKENI, per germline. This CDR3 region has 15 residues. With 5 bases removed from V and 2 bases from J, the gap between germline ends came to 16 bases. In nucleotides, the CDR3 is TGTGCCAGCTCATCTTCCGAGACAGGCCCCTACGAGCAGTACTTC. Protein: CASSSSETGPYEQYF.

The gene calls are TRBV10-1 and TRBJ2-7, with 8 bases lining up with TRBD1. With V trimmed by 6 bases and J by 1 base, 5 bases remained unmatched. The CDR3 consists of 14 residues. Germline loops: CDR1 WNHNN, CDR2 SYGVQD (reference sequence). CDR3 amino acids: CASRRTGLSYEQYF. DNA of the CDR3: TGCGCCAGCAGGCGGACAGGGTTGTCCTACGAGCAGTACTTC.

This chain connects TRBV2 to TRBJ2-7; D may be TRBD1 (5 bases). The germline V gene encodes CDR1 SNHLY and CDR2 FYNNEI. The CDR3 totals 12 residues. V was trimmed by 6 bases and J by 4 bases, leaving 10 bases between them. In nucleotides, the CDR3 is TGTGCCAGCAGGGACATTTCTTACGAGCAGTACTTC. It encodes CASRDISYEQYF. The whole variable domain, remainder taken from reference TRBV2 and TRBJ2-7, is EPEVTQTPSHQVTQMGQEVILRCVPISNHLYFYWYRQILGQKVEFLVSFYNNEISEKSEIFDDQFSVERPDGSNFTLKIRSTKLEDSAMYFCASRDISYEQYFGPGTRLTVT.

V gene TRBV29-1 combines with J gene TRBJ2-3; possibly TRBD1 for D (6 bases). This CDR3 contains 14 residues. Trimming took off 1 base at V and 1 base at J, with 9 bases between the two ends. Germline CDR1 and CDR2: SQVTM and ANQGSEA. The CDR3: CSVEGAGGTDTQYF. DNA of the CDR3: TGCAGCGTTGAAGGGGCAGGGGGCACAGATACGCAGTATTTT.

The J gene is TRBJ2-7, the V gene TRBV6-6; D is uncertain. The V end lost 6 bases, the J end lost 0 bases, and 9 bases lay between the germline ends. CDR3 length: 13 amino acids. From germline, CDR1 is MNHNY and CDR2 SVGAGI (reference sequence). The CDR3 bases are TGTGCCAGCAGCCTTGGAGTCTCCTACGAGCAGTACTTC. Translating it yields CASSLGVSYEQYF.

The chain is built from TRBV7-9 and TRBJ2-5; D is possibly TRBD1 (5 bases). The CDR3 covers 15 residues. Between the trimmed V and J ends, which lost 1 base and 4 bases, there was a span of 13 bases. The germline gives CDR1 SEHNR, CDR2 FQNEAQ (reference sequence). CDR3 loop: CASSLVGAVGETQYF. The DNA of the CDR3 is TGTGCCAGCAGCTTAGTTGGGGCGGTAGGAGAGACCCAGTACTTC.

The V and J genes are TRBV6-4 and TRBJ2-7, with 7 nucleotides matching TRBD2. Germline V CDR1 and CDR2: MRHNA, SNTAGT. V gave up 2 bases and J gave up 1 base; unmatched junction bases: 5. CDR3 length: 15 amino acids. The CDR3 protein is CASSDRGVLSYEQYF. The CDR3 DNA follows: TGTGCCAGCAGTGACCGGGGGGTGCTGTCCTACGAGCAGTACTTC.